This TCR beta chain was observed in a study of T cell repertoires in cytomegalovirus infection. This clonotype appeared many times. The antigen remains undetermined. There are 13 residues in the CDR3. The V end lost 2 bases, the J end lost 2 bases, and 6 bases lay between the germline ends. Germline V gives CDR1 SGHTA, CDR2 FQGNSA. TCRdb re-called the reads with MiXCR, one entry per CDR3 protein. The sample carries about 130,000 distinct CDR3 sequences, 24% recorded once. The sequence was obtained from a human donor in good health (CMV status not recorded). Some clones in this sample may be carry-over from other donors' samples. Sequenced sample: PBMCs, sequenced either directly or after in vitro stimulation (not recorded which). The V and J genes are TRBV7-2 and TRBJ2-5, with D maybe TRBD1 (5 bases). The CDR3: CASSLRQQETQYF. The CDR3, as DNA: TGTGCCAGCAGCTTACGACAGCAAGAGACCCAGTACTTC.